This T cell receptor beta chain was profiled in a study of T cell repertoires in cytomegalovirus infection. TCRdb processed the reads anew with MiXCR; each CDR3 protein has one entry. The sample lists fewer than 650,000 distinct CDR3 sequences; about 40% were seen once. This CDR3 spans 12 amino acids. Germline CDR1 and CDR2: MNHGY and SAAAGT. The V and J ends lost 2 bases and 6 bases respectively, with 4 bases between them. Points from the study as a whole: Public TCR beta family frequency separated CMV-and-HLA carriers, including in an independent cohort. HLA-C-restricted CMV clonotypes gave the most frequent clonotype in two of eight donors.

This clonotype was picked up a small number of times. Its cognate antigen is unknown. V usage is TRBV6-8 and J usage is TRBJ2-2, with D unresolved. The sample was cultured PBMCs, taken from culture after CMV antigen stimulation. This receptor was identified in a human donor in good health (CMV status not recorded). Some clones in this sample may be carry-over from other donors' samples. The CDR3 loop is CASSYGSGELFF. CDR3 sequence (DNA): TGTGCCAGCAGTTACGGATCCGGGGAGCTGTTTTTT.